Each of the 31 T cell receptor beta chains below was sequenced from the same sample in a study of cytomegalovirus exposure and HLA in healthy donors. The PCR contained 60 Vbeta and 13 Jbeta primers. The assay was immunoSEQ multiplex PCR, and TCRdb's table has in-frame clones only and misses some. The sample has under 300,000 clones, about 81% seen once. The specimen was PBMCs. These receptors originate from a woman aged 55 to 70 in good health and CMV-seropositive.

The CDR3: CASNTGEWADTQYF. CDR3 sequence (DNA): TGCGCCAGCAACACCGGAGAGTGGGCAGATACGCAGTATTTT. The chain links TRBV5-1 to TRBJ2-3; D is unclear. CDR3 length equals 14 residues. V was pared by 6 bases and J by 4 bases, with 15 bases between. Germline V gene lookup returns CDR1 SGHRS and CDR2 YFSETQ.

This chain joins TRBV4-2 and TRBJ2-2; 8 positions agree with TRBD2. V dropped 4 bases and J dropped 3; count of bases not matched to a gene: 7. The CDR3 has 16 residues. From germline, CDR1 is LGHNA and CDR2 YNFKEQ. The DNA for the CDR3 is TGTGCCAGCAGCCTCTCCGGGACTAGGGACACCGGGGAGCTGTTTTTT. It codes for CASSLSGTRDTGELFF.

This sequence joins TRBV28 and TRBJ1-2; maybe TRBD1 (6 bases). The germline V gene has CDR1 MDHEN and CDR2 SYDVKM. The CDR3 is made up of 13 amino acids. Trimming pared 6 bases from V and 4 bases from J, leaving 12 bases between. CDR3 nucleotide sequence: TGTGCCAGCAGGGGGGGAGGGGGCTATGGCTACACCTTC. Translation gives CASRGGGGYGYTF.

The chain links TRBV7-2 to TRBJ1-5; perhaps TRBD1 as D (6 bases). This CDR3 is built from 14 residues. In germline, CDR1 is SGHTA, CDR2 FQGNSA. V lost 6 bases, J lost 4 bases, and 13 bases lay in between. The CDR3, as DNA: TGTGCCAGCAGTCGGGACACTCTTAATCAGCCCCAGCATTTT. Translated, it gives CASSRDTLNQPQHF.

The chain employs TRBV29-1 and TRBJ2-7; D is uncertain. Germline-derived CDR1 and CDR2 are SQVTM and ANQGSEA. The V end lost 4 bases, the J end lost 2 bases, and 12 bases lay between the germline ends. The length of the CDR3 is 13 residues. This CDR3 reads CSVGVVGAYEQYF. The DNA for the CDR3 is TGCAGCGTTGGGGTCGTGGGCGCCTACGAGCAGTACTTC.

This clone was counted a few times. The V gene is TRBV5-4, the J gene TRBJ2-5, with 8 bases aligning to TRBD2. J was trimmed by 1 base and V by 3 bases; bases with no gene match: 5. Germline V gene lookup returns CDR1 SGHNT and CDR2 YYREEE (reference sequence). This CDR3 has 15 residues. As DNA, the CDR3 is TGTGCCAGCAGCTCCGGTAGCGGGGTCCAAGAGACCCAGTACTTC. The encoded protein is CASSSGSGVQETQYF.

This chain joins TRBV7-3 and TRBJ1-1; no definite D call. V gave up 5 bases and J gave up 0 bases, with 13 bases separating them. The germline V gene encodes CDR1 SGHTA and CDR2 FQGTGA. There are 15 residues in the CDR3. CDR3 loop: CASSRTGNMNTEAFF. The CDR3 DNA reads as TGTGCCAGCAGCCGAACGGGTAATATGAACACTGAAGCTTTCTTT.

V is TRBV28 and J is TRBJ1-4, with 7 bases lining up with TRBD1. The trim removed 7 bases at V and 5 bases at J, leaving 13 bases unmatched. Germline CDR1 and CDR2: MDHEN and SYDVKM. The CDR3 has 16 residues. The CDR3 reads CASKPRQGRGNEKLFF. Written as DNA, the CDR3 is TGTGCCAGCAAACCGAGACAGGGTCGGGGCAATGAAAAACTGTTTTTT. The full variable domain, rest sourced from reference TRBV28 and TRBJ1-4, is DVKVTQSSRYLVKRTGEKVFLECVQDMDHENMFWYRQDPGLGLRLIYFSYDVKMKEKGDIPEGYSVSREKKERFSLILESASTNQTSMYLCASKPRQGRGNEKLFFGSGTQLSVL.

The chain carries TRBV27 and TRBJ1-4; D call uncertain. The CDR3 runs 13 residues. Deletions cut 4 bases from V and 6 bases from J, with 9 bases between. Germline CDR1 MNHEY, CDR2 SMNVEV (reference sequence). The CDR3 DNA is TGTGCCAGCAGTTCCAGGTCGGATGAAAAACTGTTTTTT. Protein sequence: CASSSRSDEKLFF.

V gene TRBV7-8 combines with J gene TRBJ1-5; D may be TRBD1 (6 bases). Between the trimmed V and J ends, which lost 3 bases and 4 bases, there was a span of 16 bases. The CDR3 sequence is 16 residues long. The V gene's germline CDR1 is SGHVS and CDR2 FQNEAQ. The CDR3 coding sequence is TGTGCCAGCAGCTTCCTACAGGGTTCCGGGAATCAGCCCCAGCATTTT. Its translation: CASSFLQGSGNQPQHF. The complete variable domain, with remaining parts taken from reference TRBV7-8 and TRBJ1-5, reads GAGVSQSPRYKVAKRGQDVALRCDPISGHVSLFWYQQALGQGPEFLTYFQNEAQLDKSGLPSDRFFAERPEGSVSTLKIQRTQQEDSAVYLCASSFLQGSGNQPQHFGDGTRLSIL.

This clone showed up just once. The chain employs TRBV7-9 and TRBJ2-4; D remains ambiguous. This CDR3 has 15 residues. Germline V gives CDR1 SEHNR, CDR2 FQNEAQ (reference sequence). Trimming removed 3 bases from V and 0 bases from J, with 9 bases in between. The CDR3 protein is CASSFQYLAKNIQYF. The CDR3 DNA reads TGTGCCAGCAGCTTTCAGTATCTAGCCAAAAACATTCAGTACTTC.

The rearrangement uses TRBV2 and TRBJ1-4, with 7 bases aligning to TRBD1. The V segment lost 4 bases and the J segment 10 bases; nucleotides outside the gene matches: 12. The CDR3 runs to 15 residues. The germline V gene has CDR1 SNHLY and CDR2 FYNNEI. The CDR3 region is CASSARQGAIGKLFF. The CDR3 region has the DNA TGTGCCAGCAGTGCCCGACAGGGAGCTATAGGAAAACTGTTTTTT. Supplemented by reference TRBV2 and TRBJ1-4, the full variable domain reads EPEVTQTPSHQVTQMGQEVILRCVPISNHLYFYWYRQILGQKVEFLVSFYNNEISEKSEIFDDQFSVERPDGSNFTLKIRSTKLEDSAMYFCASSARQGAIGKLFFGSGTQLSVL.

The chain is built from TRBV28 and TRBJ1-5; maybe TRBD1 (6 bases). Between the trimmed V and J ends, which lost 4 bases and 4 bases, there was a span of 17 bases. CDR1 is MDHEN, CDR2 SYDVKM, per germline. The CDR3 extends over 16 amino acids. CDR3 protein: CASSSPGEGGNQPQHF. CDR3 DNA: TGTGCCAGCAGTTCCCCGGGGGAGGGGGGAAATCAGCCCCAGCATTTT.

V and J are TRBV11-2 and TRBJ2-7, with 7 bases lining up with TRBD2. Germline CDR1 SGHAT, CDR2 FQNNGV. V was clipped by 5 bases and J by 2 bases; unmatched bases: 12. CDR3 length: 16 amino acids. CDR3 region: CASSPSGGILTYEQYF. CDR3 DNA: TGTGCCAGCAGCCCCTCGGGGGGAATACTGACCTACGAGCAGTACTTC.

This clone was recorded only once. The V call is TRBV7-9, the J call TRBJ2-7; TRBD1 might be the D (5 bases). V dropped 4 bases and J dropped 5 bases, with 12 bases sitting between them. CDR3 length equals 13 residues. The germline V gene encodes CDR1 SEHNR and CDR2 FQNEAQ (reference sequence). The CDR3 spells CASSSKGQNEQYF. The CDR3 DNA reads TGTGCCAGCAGCTCCAAAGGACAAAACGAGCAGTACTTC.

V gene TRBV30 combines with J gene TRBJ2-3, with D perhaps matching TRBD2 (5 bases). Per the germline V gene, CDR1 is GTSNPN and CDR2 is SVGIG (reference sequence). CDR3 length: 11 amino acids. The V end was cut by 8 bases, the J end by 3 bases, with 9 bases between. This chain's CDR3 is CARTSTDTQYF. For the CDR3, the DNA is TGTGCCCGTACTAGTACAGATACGCAGTATTTT. The full variable domain, its missing parts supplied by reference TRBV30 and TRBJ2-3, is SQTIHQWPATLVQPVGSPLSLECTVEGTSNPNLYWYRQAAGRGLQLLFYSVGIGQISSEVPQNLSASRPQDRQFILSSKKLLLSDSGFYLCARTSTDTQYFGPGTRLTVL.

There are a few counts of this clone. V gene TRBV2 combines with J gene TRBJ1-1, with D perhaps matching TRBD1 (5 bases). CDR1 SNHLY and CDR2 FYNNEI come from the germline V gene. This CDR3 contains 14 residues. The V end was cut by 6 bases, the J end by 2 bases, with 13 bases between. CDR3 nucleotide sequence: TGTGCCAGCAGGGCCACGACAGTTAACACTGAAGCTTTCTTT. This translates into CASRATTVNTEAFF.

CDR3 sequence: CASTTSGYEQYF. The CDR3 DNA follows: TGTGCCAGCACCACTAGCGGCTACGAGCAGTACTTC. The chain carries TRBV11-2 and TRBJ2-7; 8 nucleotides match TRBD2. J gave up 3 bases and V 7 bases, and 2 bases lay outside the gene matches. The CDR3 has 12 residues. Germline lookup yields CDR1 SGHAT and CDR2 FQNNGV.

This clone was found a few times. V is TRBV6-1 and J is TRBJ2-7, with a tentative D call TRBD2 (6 bases). The CDR3 runs to 13 residues. Deletions cut 8 bases from V and 2 bases from J, with 13 bases between. CDR1 is MNHNS, CDR2 SASEGT, per germline. CDR3 sequence (DNA): TGTGCCAGCCGGGCTAGCGCAGCCTACGAGCAGTACTTC. This encodes CASRASAAYEQYF.

The chain employs TRBV19 and TRBJ2-3; D is ambiguous. The length of the CDR3 is 14 residues. Trimming removed 2 bases at V and 1 base at J, with 7 bases between. The germline V gene has CDR1 LNHDA and CDR2 SQIVND (reference sequence). Here the CDR3 DNA reads TGTGCCAGTAGTATACAGTACGGCACAGATACGCAGTATTTT. This sequence encodes CASSIQYGTDTQYF.

This clone occurred a few times. The rearrangement links TRBV5-1 to TRBJ2-7; 10 nucleotides line up with TRBD2. The V segment lost 4 bases and the J segment 6 bases; nucleotides outside the gene matches: 13. This CDR3 contains 16 residues. CDR1 and CDR2 (germline): SGHRS, YFSETQ. The CDR3 coding sequence is TGCGCCAGCAGCCCCCGTCTAGCGGGAGAACAGGGCGAGCAGTACTTC. It encodes CASSPRLAGEQGEQYF.

There are a few counts of this clone. This chain links TRBV10-1 with TRBJ1-4, with D unclear. Looked up from germline, CDR1 is WNHNN and CDR2 is SYGVQD (reference sequence). The CDR3 length is 12 residues. Trimming pared 7 bases from V and 0 bases from J, leaving 3 bases between. CDR3 in DNA: TGCGCCAGCACCACAACTAATGAAAAACTGTTTTTT. Translating it yields CASTTTNEKLFF.

The CDR3 coding sequence is TGTGCCAGCAGCTTAGAACAGGGAACCCCGCTCGGTGGCTACACCTTC. Translation gives CASSLEQGTPLGGYTF. The rearrangement joins TRBV7-9 to TRBJ1-2; D may be TRBD1 (6 bases). Looked up from germline, CDR1 is SEHNR and CDR2 is FQNEAQ (reference sequence). V was clipped by 1 base and J by 7 bases, with 19 bases between them. The CDR3 runs 16 residues. Filled out from reference TRBV7-9 and TRBJ1-2, the complete variable domain reads DTGVSQNPRHKITKRGQNVTFRCDPISEHNRLYWYRQTLGQGPEFLTYFQNEAQLEKSRLLSDRFSAERPKGSFSTLEIQRTEQGDSAMYLCASSLEQGTPLGGYTFGSGTRLTVV.

This chain connects TRBV5-1 to TRBJ2-2, with 7 bases lining up with TRBD1. With 6 bases clipped from V and 2 bases from J, the junction kept 13 bases outside the gene matches. The CDR3 covers 17 residues. The germline V gene encodes CDR1 SGHRS and CDR2 YFSETQ. The CDR3 reads CASTTRGTGLNTGELFF. The CDR3 region has the DNA TGCGCCAGCACCACCAGGGGGACGGGCCTCAACACCGGGGAGCTGTTTTTT.

The chain links TRBV30 to TRBJ1-2; a weak D match, TRBD1 (5 bases). Deletions cut 3 bases from V and 8 bases from J, with 13 bases between. The germline CDR1 and CDR2 sequences are GTSNPN and SVGIG (reference sequence). The CDR3 has 12 amino acids. CDR3 protein: CAWRVPGQGYTF. CDR3 DNA sequence: TGTGCCTGGAGGGTCCCAGGGCAAGGCTACACCTTC.

The rearrangement joins TRBV2 to TRBJ1-5; D unresolved. Trimming pared 4 bases from V and 4 bases from J, leaving 14 bases between. The CDR3 is made up of 15 amino acids. From germline, CDR1 is SNHLY and CDR2 FYNNEI. Here the CDR3 reads CASSAQTLENQPQHF. The CDR3 DNA is TGTGCCAGCAGTGCTCAGACGCTAGAAAATCAGCCCCAGCATTTT.

This clone was counted once. V gene TRBV4-1 combines with J gene TRBJ2-7, with 8 nucleotides matching TRBD2. The germline CDR1 and CDR2 sequences are MGHRA and YSYEKL. With V trimmed by 2 bases and J by 1 base, 10 bases remained unmatched. The CDR3 covers 17 residues. DNA for the CDR3: TGCGCCAGCAGCCAAAACCCCGTCGGGGGGGGTTCCTACGAGCAGTACTTC. This codes for CASSQNPVGGGSYEQYF.

In DNA form, the CDR3 reads TGTGCCAGCAGCCCGATACAGGGGAGAACTGAAGCTTTCTTT. Translation gives CASSPIQGRTEAFF. The genes are TRBV14 and TRBJ1-1, with 7 positions matching TRBD1. The germline V gene has CDR1 SGHDN and CDR2 FVKESK. This CDR3 contains 14 residues. With V trimmed by 4 bases and J by 5 bases, 7 bases remained unmatched.

The chain is built from TRBV5-4 and TRBJ2-7, with a possible D match to TRBD1 (6 bases). This CDR3 contains 13 residues. Germline V gives CDR1 SGHNT, CDR2 YYREEE (reference sequence). V lost 4 bases and J 4 bases, leaving 12 bases between the germline ends. The CDR3 is CASSRRDIYEQYF. CDR3 nucleotide sequence: TGTGCCAGCAGCCGTAGGGACATATACGAGCAGTACTTC.

V and J are TRBV4-1 and TRBJ1-5, with D maybe TRBD1 (5 bases). This CDR3 is 16 amino acids long. CDR1 and CDR2 (germline): MGHRA, YSYEKL. The germline V and J ends were trimmed by 3 bases and 1 base, with 13 bases remaining between them. CDR3 loop: CASSHQRSGSNQPQHF. Here the CDR3 DNA reads TGCGCCAGCAGCCACCAAAGGTCAGGGAGCAATCAGCCCCAGCATTTT.

J is TRBJ1-5 and V is TRBV2, with TRBD1 matching 7 bases. The J segment lost 5 bases and the V segment lost 7 bases, leaving 5 bases of the junction unmatched. This CDR3 is 13 amino acids long. Germline V lookup: CDR1 SNHLY, CDR2 FYNNEI. CDR3 nucleotide sequence: TGTGCCAGCACCGCCACAGGGGATCAGCCCCAGCATTTT. Translating it yields CASTATGDQPQHF.